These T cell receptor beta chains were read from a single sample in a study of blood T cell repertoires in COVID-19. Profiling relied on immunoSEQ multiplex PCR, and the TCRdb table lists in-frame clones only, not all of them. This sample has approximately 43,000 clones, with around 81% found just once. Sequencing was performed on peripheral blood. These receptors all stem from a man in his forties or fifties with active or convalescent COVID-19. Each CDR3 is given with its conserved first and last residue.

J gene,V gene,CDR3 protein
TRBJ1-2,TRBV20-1,CSAKRGYGYTF
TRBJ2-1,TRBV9,CASSDSSGREFF
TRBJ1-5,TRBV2,CASRWTDRNQPQHF
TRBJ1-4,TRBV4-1,CASSPETGGRGEKLFF
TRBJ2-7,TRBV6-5,CASSYSLAGDEQYF
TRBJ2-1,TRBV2,CASRVRGTYNEQFF
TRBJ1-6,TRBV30,CACRNRDRNSPLHF
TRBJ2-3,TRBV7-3,CASSLEGSGRAEDTQYF
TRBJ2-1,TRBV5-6,CASSGGSYNEQFF
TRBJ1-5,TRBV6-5,CATSGGNNQPQHF
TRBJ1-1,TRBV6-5,CASSYGQGRTEAFF
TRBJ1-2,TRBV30,CAWGLLGGRVTYGYTF
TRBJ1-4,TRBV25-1,CASSWTGSEKLFF
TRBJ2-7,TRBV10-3,CAIRGTSYEQYF
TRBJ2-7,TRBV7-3,CASSLSGPGAYEQYF
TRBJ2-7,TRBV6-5,CASSLGTSYEQYF
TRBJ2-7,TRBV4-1,CASSPYYVLGPSYEQYF
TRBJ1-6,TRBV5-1,CASSLGQVSNSPLHF
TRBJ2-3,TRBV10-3,CAISDLDRGSDTQYF
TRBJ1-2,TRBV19,CAVTETQGNYGYTF